What follows are 31 T cell receptor beta chains derived from one specimen sequenced in a study of blood T cells in healthy people across ages. Using a J-beta primer mix together with a sample-barcoded 5' primer, a second PCR was run for roughly 7 to 11 cycles. TCRdb fed the 5' RACE reads into MiXCR, producing one record per CDR3 protein. The table records 1,500,000 or so distinct CDR3 sequences, roughly two fifths of them present only once. Source material: blood. The receptors were sampled from a woman aged 18-30 years in good health.

The chain is built from TRBV5-5 and TRBJ2-3; D is ambiguous. V lost 0 bases to trimming and J lost 6 bases, with 8 bases between them. The CDR3 totals 13 residues. CDR1 and CDR2 (germline): SGHKS, YYEKEE (reference sequence). The CDR3 DNA reads TGTGCCAGCAGCTTGGCTTCGCGTGATACGCAGTATTTT. Translating it yields CASSLASRDTQYF.

This chain links TRBV7-2 with TRBJ1-2, with D possibly TRBD1 on 5 matching bases. CDR3 size: 16 residues. V was trimmed by 4 bases and J by 3 bases, leaving 18 bases between them. Germline V gene lookup returns CDR1 SGHTA and CDR2 FQGNSA. CDR3 DNA: TGTGCCAGCAGCTCTGGGGGGGGAGGTCGGGACTATGGCTACACCTTC. Translation: CASSSGGGGRDYGYTF.

V is TRBV7-2 and J is TRBJ1-2; D gene uncertain. The germline V gene has CDR1 SGHTA and CDR2 FQGNSA. CDR3 length equals 13 residues. Trimming removed 7 bases at V and 4 bases at J, with 13 bases between. This CDR3 is CASTAGIGYGYTF. For the CDR3, the DNA is TGTGCCAGCACCGCTGGCATCGGCTATGGCTACACCTTC.

The V and J genes are TRBV20-1 and TRBJ2-3; tentatively, D is TRBD1 (5 bases). V lost 2 bases and J lost 6, with 15 bases in between. CDR1 is DFQATT, CDR2 SNEGSKA, per germline (reference sequence). The CDR3 spans 14 residues. The CDR3 coding sequence is TGCAGTGCTAGACCCAGGGCCAGTTGGGATACGCAGTATTTT. Residues: CSARPRASWDTQYF.

This sequence joins TRBV4-1 and TRBJ2-7; possible D gene TRBD1, 6 bases. TRBJ2-5 explains the end of the DNA better; the J call may be wrong. The CDR3 totals 15 residues. Germline CDR1 and CDR2: MGHRA and YSYEKL. CDR3 loop: CASSQEAGAPLTQYF. The CDR3 region has the DNA TGCGCCAGCAGCCAAGAAGCAGGGGCCCCTTTGACCCAGTACTTC.

This clonotype was counted only a few times. This chain links TRBV7-9 with TRBJ2-1, with 7 bases fitting TRBD1. After removal of 1 base from V and 2 bases from J, the junction contained 2 bases not matched to a gene. CDR3 length equals 15 residues. Germline CDR1 reads SEHNR; CDR2 reads FQNEAQ (reference sequence). The CDR3 region has the DNA TGTGCCAGCAGCTTAGTTGACAGGGCCTACAATGAGCAGTTCTTC. It is translated as CASSLVDRAYNEQFF. Based on the CDR3 plus reference TRBV7-9 and TRBJ2-1, the full variable domain is DTGVSQNPRHKITKRGQNVTFRCDPISEHNRLYWYRQTLGQGPEFLTYFQNEAQLEKSRLLSDRFSAERPKGSFSTLEIQRTEQGDSAMYLCASSLVDRAYNEQFFGPGTRLTVL.

This clonotype was seen many times. The chain joins TRBV27 to TRBJ2-7; 11 bases align to TRBD1. Germline V lookup: CDR1 MNHEY, CDR2 SMNVEV (reference sequence). This CDR3 is built from 15 residues. Unmatched junction bases numbered 3, after V lost 3 bases and J lost 2 bases. The CDR3 loop is CASSFTGQGAYEQYF. As DNA, the CDR3 is TGTGCCAGCAGTTTCACGGGACAGGGGGCCTACGAGCAGTACTTC.

This clonotype has more than one count but fewer than ten. This chain joins TRBV11-2 and TRBJ2-3; D ambiguous. Germline CDR1 and CDR2: SGHAT and FQNNGV. The CDR3 is made up of 13 amino acids. V was trimmed by 5 bases and J by 2 bases, leaving 8 bases between them. The DNA of the CDR3 is TGTGCCAGCAGCCCTAACCCCACAGATACGCAGTATTTT. This sequence encodes CASSPNPTDTQYF.

The chain is built from TRBV6-2 or TRBV6-3 and TRBJ2-7, with D perhaps matching TRBD2 (6 bases). CDR3 length: 14 residues. Germline CDR1 MNHEY, CDR2 SVGEGT. The V end lost 6 bases, the J end lost 5 bases, and 17 bases lay between the germline ends. The CDR3 region has the DNA TGTGCCAGCAGCCGTTCGGGAGAAATCCACGAGCAGTACTTC. Amino acids: CASSRSGEIHEQYF.

Details on this clonotype: A read error may explain this, as a much larger clone is one base away. The chain recombines TRBV20-1 with TRBJ2-5; D remains ambiguous. The better agreement between TRBJ2-7 and the DNA end casts doubt on the J call. The CDR3 loop spans 14 amino acids. Germline V gene data show CDR1 as DFQATT and CDR2 as SNEGSKA (reference sequence). The CDR3 sequence is CSAATAIAPYEQYF. CDR3 nucleotides: TGCAGTGCTGCAACAGCGATAGCCCCCTACGAGCAGTACTTC.

V gene TRBV25-1 combines with J gene TRBJ2-3; 10 nucleotides align to TRBD2. Per the germline V gene, CDR1 is MGHDK and CDR2 is SYGVNS. V dropped 6 bases and J dropped 0; count of bases not matched to a gene: 3. The CDR3 extends over 15 amino acids. This CDR3 reads CASRGLADSTDTQYF. CDR3 DNA: TGTGCCAGCAGAGGACTAGCGGACAGCACAGATACGCAGTATTTT.

The chain combines TRBV5-1 with TRBJ2-1, with D possibly matching TRBD2 (7 bases). CDR3 length equals 14 residues. V was trimmed by 3 bases and J by 7 bases, leaving 14 bases between them. Germline-derived CDR1 and CDR2 are SGHRS and YFSETQ. The CDR3 region has the DNA TGCGCCAGCAGCTCGGGGGGCCAGAGGAATGAGCAGTTCTTC. Translating gives CASSSGGQRNEQFF.

The chain recombines TRBV24-1 with TRBJ2-4; the match to TRBD1 covers 7 bases. Per germline, CDR1 KGHDR and CDR2 SFDVKD. This CDR3 region has 15 residues. V dropped 9 bases and J dropped 0; count of bases not matched to a gene: 7. The CDR3 spells CATHRQGKAKNIQYF. CDR3 DNA: TGTGCCACCCACAGACAGGGAAAAGCCAAAAACATTCAGTACTTC.

This clonotype showed up just a few times. The rearrangement links TRBV29-1 to TRBJ1-5; a weak D match, TRBD1 (6 bases). Per the germline V gene, CDR1 is SQVTM and CDR2 is ANQGSEA. This CDR3 contains 14 residues. V dropped 4 bases and J dropped 3 bases, with 13 bases sitting between them. For the CDR3, the DNA is TGCAGCGTTGGGTCAGGGGCCTTCAATCAGCCCCAGCATTTT. Translated, it gives CSVGSGAFNQPQHF.

The rearrangement joins TRBV27 to TRBJ2-3; 10 bases fit TRBD1. The CDR3 has 17 residues. Germline V CDR1 and CDR2: MNHEY, SMNVEV (reference sequence). V lost 5 bases, J lost 3 bases, and 11 bases stayed unmatched. The CDR3 DNA sequence: TGTGCCAGCAGTCCAACGTCCGGGACAGGGGTGACAGATACGCAGTATTTT. Protein sequence: CASSPTSGTGVTDTQYF.

The chain combines TRBV12-3 or TRBV12-4 with TRBJ2-1, with 12 nucleotides matching TRBD2. The CDR3 runs to 14 residues. With V trimmed by 7 bases and J by 6 bases, 4 bases remained unmatched. The CDR3 spells CASIGTSGFNEQFF. As DNA, the CDR3 is TGTGCCAGCATAGGGACTAGCGGGTTCAATGAGCAGTTCTTC.

The V gene is TRBV28, the J gene TRBJ1-4; the D is unclear. Germline V gives CDR1 MDHEN, CDR2 SYDVKM. This CDR3 is built from 15 residues. Trimming pared 0 bases from V and 7 bases from J, leaving 12 bases between. CDR3 nucleotides: TGTGCCAGCAGTTTATGGCTGGCAGGAGGTGAAAAACTGTTTTTT. Residues: CASSLWLAGGEKLFF.

The J gene is TRBJ1-1, the V gene TRBV12-3 or TRBV12-4; the D is unclear. Trimming took off 3 bases at V and 11 bases at J, with 19 bases between the two ends. CDR3 length: 14 residues. The DNA for the CDR3 is TGTGCCAGCAGTTTTAGAGCTTCGGACGGAGGCGCTTTCTTT. Amino acid sequence: CASSFRASDGGAFF.

The V call is TRBV28, the J call TRBJ2-1; 9 bases are shared with TRBD2. This CDR3 contains 13 residues. With 7 bases clipped from V and 7 bases from J, the junction kept 5 bases outside the gene matches. Germline V gene lookup returns CDR1 MDHEN and CDR2 SYDVKM. In DNA form, the CDR3 reads TGTGCCAGCAAGGTAGCGGGAGTGAATGAGCAGTTCTTC. Its translation is CASKVAGVNEQFF.

A single count supports this clonotype. CDR3 sequence: CASRAAAYEQFF. The CDR3 DNA sequence: TGTGCCAGCCGGGCCGCAGCCTACGAGCAGTTCTTC. The chain recombines TRBV12-3 or TRBV12-4 with TRBJ2-1; D is uncertain. The CDR3 totals 12 residues. The V gene lost 8 bases and the J gene lost 10 bases, with 15 bases spanning the gap.

The rearrangement uses TRBV20-1 and TRBJ2-7; D may be TRBD2 (6 bases). Trimming left V 6 bases short and J 5 bases short, with 17 bases between. The germline V gene encodes CDR1 DFQATT and CDR2 SNEGSKA (reference sequence). The length of the CDR3 is 13 residues. The CDR3 DNA reads TGCAGTGCCCCTTTTACTAGCACCAACGAGCAGTACTTC. Its translation: CSAPFTSTNEQYF.

The J gene is TRBJ2-5, the V gene TRBV7-2; D unresolved. V shed 1 base and J shed 5 bases, with 14 bases lying between them. Germline CDR1 SGHTA, CDR2 FQGNSA. The CDR3 is made up of 15 amino acids. The CDR3 DNA reads as TGTGCCAGCAGCTTAGGGTGGATTAATGAGGAGACCCAGTACTTC. It specifies CASSLGWINEETQYF.

A few counts support this clonotype. The chain employs TRBV4-3 and TRBJ2-7; D is unresolved. The DNA end lines up better with TRBJ2-4; the J call may be wrong. This CDR3 has 17 residues. Germline assignment: CDR1 LGHNA and CDR2 YSLEER. The CDR3 DNA sequence: TGCGCCAGCAGCCAAGGCGTAACGGGCAGATCCTTTAACATTCAGTACTTC. Amino acids: CASSQGVTGRSFNIQYF.

This clonotype was counted only a few times. The genes are TRBV12-3 or TRBV12-4 and TRBJ2-1; tentatively, D is TRBD1 (5 bases). The CDR3 is made up of 17 amino acids. Trimming stripped 7 bases from V and 0 bases from J, with 19 bases between. The CDR3 DNA reads TGTGCCAGCACCAAGGGGCCAGCAACGAGCTCCTACAATGAGCAGTTCTTC. It yields the protein CASTKGPATSSYNEQFF.

This chain connects TRBV15 to TRBJ2-5; TRBD1 matches at 7 bases. This CDR3 region has 14 residues. J gave up 5 bases and V 2 bases, and 5 bases lay outside the gene matches. Looked up from germline, CDR1 is LNHNV and CDR2 is YYDKDF (reference sequence). The CDR3 reads CATSRTTGLETQYF. In DNA form, the CDR3 reads TGTGCCACCAGCAGAACGACAGGGCTCGAGACCCAGTACTTC.

V usage is TRBV20-1 and J usage is TRBJ2-4; 7 bases map to TRBD2. Gene TRBJ2-7 matches the end of the DNA better, so the J call may be wrong. The CDR3 totals 12 residues. CDR1 and CDR2 from the germline V gene are DFQATT and SNEGSKA (reference sequence). CDR3 sequence: CSAGRERYEQYF. The CDR3 coding sequence is TGCAGTGCGGGGCGGGAGCGGTACGAGCAGTACTTC.

The chain couples TRBV7-2 to TRBJ2-3; TRBD1 might be the D (5 bases). Germline lookup yields CDR1 SGHTA and CDR2 FQGNSA. This CDR3 contains 13 residues. Between the trimmed V and J ends, which lost 3 bases and 5 bases, there was a span of 9 bases. CDR3: CASSFQGLDTQYF. CDR3 DNA sequence: TGTGCCAGCAGCTTCCAGGGATTAGATACGCAGTATTTT.

The rearrangement joins TRBV10-3 to TRBJ2-2, with 8 nucleotides matching TRBD1. CDR1 is ENHRY, CDR2 SYGVKD, per germline. Losses at the gene ends were 6 bases for V and 3 bases for J; bases not matched to a gene: 6. The CDR3 is 15 amino acids. The CDR3 region is CAIRDRVADTGELFF. CDR3 in DNA: TGTGCCATCAGGGACAGGGTGGCGGACACCGGGGAGCTGTTTTTT.

This clonotype showed up many times. The chain carries TRBV29-1 and TRBJ1-4; D might be TRBD1 (5 bases). This CDR3 has 12 residues. Germline CDR1 is SQVTM and CDR2 is ANQGSEA. With 6 bases removed from V and 8 bases from J, the gap between germline ends came to 13 bases. The CDR3 bases are TGCAGCGTGGGGGAGGGAAGGGAAAAACTGTTTTTT. Its protein product is CSVGEGREKLFF.

This clonotype was found a few times. The chain has TRBV9 and TRBJ1-1; D is undetermined. This CDR3 is built from 14 residues. With 0 bases removed from V and 0 bases from J, the gap between germline ends came to 6 bases. Germline-derived CDR1 and CDR2 are SGDLS and YYNGEE. The CDR3 loop reads CASSVAPMNTEAFF. The CDR3 DNA sequence: TGTGCCAGCAGCGTAGCCCCAATGAACACTGAAGCTTTCTTT.

The CDR3 reads CSVVGPWYEQYF. The CDR3 DNA sequence: TGCAGCGTTGTTGGCCCCTGGTACGAGCAGTACTTC. The rearrangement joins TRBV29-1 to TRBJ2-5; D not resolved. The J call may be faulty, since TRBJ2-7 better matches the DNA end. CDR1 and CDR2 (germline): SQVTM, ANQGSEA. The CDR3 extends over 12 amino acids.